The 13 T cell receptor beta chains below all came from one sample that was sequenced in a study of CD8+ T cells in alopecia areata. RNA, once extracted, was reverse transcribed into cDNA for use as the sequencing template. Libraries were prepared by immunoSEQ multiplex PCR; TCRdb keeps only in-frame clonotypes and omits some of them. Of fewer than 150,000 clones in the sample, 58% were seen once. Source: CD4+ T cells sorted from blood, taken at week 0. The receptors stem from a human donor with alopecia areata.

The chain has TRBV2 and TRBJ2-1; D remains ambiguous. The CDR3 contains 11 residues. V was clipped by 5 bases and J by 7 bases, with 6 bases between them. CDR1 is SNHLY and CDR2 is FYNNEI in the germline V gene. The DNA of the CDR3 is TGTGCCAGCAGTTGGGATAATGAGCAGTTCTTC. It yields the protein CASSWDNEQFF.

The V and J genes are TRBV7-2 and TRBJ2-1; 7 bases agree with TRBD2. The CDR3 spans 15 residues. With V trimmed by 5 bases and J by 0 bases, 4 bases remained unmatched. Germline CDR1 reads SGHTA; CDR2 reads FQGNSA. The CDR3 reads CASSRRGDSYNEQFF. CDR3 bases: TGTGCCAGCAGCCGACGGGGGGACTCCTACAATGAGCAGTTCTTC. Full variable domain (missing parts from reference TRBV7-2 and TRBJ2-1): GAGVSQSPSNKVTEKGKDVELRCDPISGHTALYWYRQSLGQGLEFLIYFQGNSAPDKSGLPSDRFSAERTGGSVSTLTIQRTQQEDSAVYLCASSRRGDSYNEQFFGPGTRLTVL.

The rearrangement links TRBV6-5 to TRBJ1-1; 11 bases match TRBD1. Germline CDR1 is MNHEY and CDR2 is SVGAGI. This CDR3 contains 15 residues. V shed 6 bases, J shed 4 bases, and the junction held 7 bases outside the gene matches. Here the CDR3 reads CASRSDRGLFTEAFF. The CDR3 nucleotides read TGTGCCAGCAGATCGGACAGGGGGCTGTTCACTGAAGCTTTCTTT.

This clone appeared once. Here the CDR3 DNA reads TGTGCCAGCAGCTCTCAGGGGGCCGGTGTCAATGAGCAGTTCTTC. Its protein product is CASSSQGAGVNEQFF. V and J are TRBV7-2 and TRBJ2-1, with 8 bases aligning to TRBD1. CDR3 length equals 15 residues. Germline V gene sequence: CDR1 SGHTA, CDR2 FQGNSA. With 4 bases clipped from V and 6 bases from J, the junction kept 8 bases outside the gene matches. Supplemented by reference TRBV7-2 and TRBJ2-1, the full variable domain reads GAGVSQSPSNKVTEKGKDVELRCDPISGHTALYWYRQSLGQGLEFLIYFQGNSAPDKSGLPSDRFSAERTGGSVSTLTIQRTQQEDSAVYLCASSSQGAGVNEQFFGPGTRLTVL.

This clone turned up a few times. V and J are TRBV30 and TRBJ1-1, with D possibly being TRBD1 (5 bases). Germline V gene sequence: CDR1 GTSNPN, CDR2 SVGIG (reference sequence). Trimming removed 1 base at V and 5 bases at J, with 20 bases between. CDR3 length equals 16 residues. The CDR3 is CAWSASFGGGLTEAFF. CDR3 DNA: TGTGCCTGGAGTGCCTCCTTTGGGGGGGGGTTAACTGAAGCTTTCTTT.

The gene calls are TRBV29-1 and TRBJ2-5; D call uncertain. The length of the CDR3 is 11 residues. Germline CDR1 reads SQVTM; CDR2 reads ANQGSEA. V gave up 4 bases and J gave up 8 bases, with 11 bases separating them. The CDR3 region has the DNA TGCAGCGTTGTGCGATGGCCTACCCAGTACTTC. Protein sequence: CSVVRWPTQYF.

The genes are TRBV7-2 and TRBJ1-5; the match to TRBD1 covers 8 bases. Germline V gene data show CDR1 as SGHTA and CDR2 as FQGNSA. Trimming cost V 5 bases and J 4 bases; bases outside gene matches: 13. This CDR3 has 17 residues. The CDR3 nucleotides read TGTGCCAGCAGCCTCAGACGGACAGGGATAAGAAATCAGCCCCAGCATTTT. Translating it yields CASSLRRTGIRNQPQHF.

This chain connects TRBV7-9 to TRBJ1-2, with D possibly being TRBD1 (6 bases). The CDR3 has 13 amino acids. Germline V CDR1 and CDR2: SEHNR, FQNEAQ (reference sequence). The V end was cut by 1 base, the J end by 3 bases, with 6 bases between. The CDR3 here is CASSLGTDYGYTF. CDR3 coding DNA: TGTGCCAGCAGCTTAGGGACAGACTATGGCTACACCTTC. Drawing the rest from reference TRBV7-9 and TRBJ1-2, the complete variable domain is DTGVSQNPRHKITKRGQNVTFRCDPISEHNRLYWYRQTLGQGPEFLTYFQNEAQLEKSRLLSDRFSAERPKGSFSTLEIQRTEQGDSAMYLCASSLGTDYGYTFGSGTRLTVV.

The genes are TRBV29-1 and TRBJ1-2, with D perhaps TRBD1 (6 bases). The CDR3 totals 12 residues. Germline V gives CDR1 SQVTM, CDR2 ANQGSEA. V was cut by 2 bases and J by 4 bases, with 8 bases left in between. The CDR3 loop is CSVERQAYGYTF. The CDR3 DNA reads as TGCAGCGTTGAAAGACAGGCCTATGGCTACACCTTC.

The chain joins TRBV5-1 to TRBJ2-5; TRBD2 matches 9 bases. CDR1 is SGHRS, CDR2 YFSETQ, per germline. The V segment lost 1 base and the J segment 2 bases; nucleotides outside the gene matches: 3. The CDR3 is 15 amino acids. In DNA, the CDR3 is TGCGCCAGCAGCTTGCTAGCGGGGAGGCAAGAGACCCAGTACTTC. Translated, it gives CASSLLAGRQETQYF.

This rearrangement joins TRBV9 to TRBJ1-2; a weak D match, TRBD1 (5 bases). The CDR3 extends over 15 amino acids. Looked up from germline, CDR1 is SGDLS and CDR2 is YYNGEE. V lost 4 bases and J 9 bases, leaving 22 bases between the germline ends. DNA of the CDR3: TGTGCCAGCAGCCCTCGGGACGTCGCAATCGCTAGCTACACCTTC. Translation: CASSPRDVAIASYTF.

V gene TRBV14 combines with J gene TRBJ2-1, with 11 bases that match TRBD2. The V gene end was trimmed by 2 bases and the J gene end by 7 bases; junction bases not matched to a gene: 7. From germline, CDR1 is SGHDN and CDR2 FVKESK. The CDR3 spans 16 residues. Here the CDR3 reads CASSQTLLAGANEQFF. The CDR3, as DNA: TGTGCCAGCAGCCAAACTCTACTAGCGGGAGCGAATGAGCAGTTCTTC.

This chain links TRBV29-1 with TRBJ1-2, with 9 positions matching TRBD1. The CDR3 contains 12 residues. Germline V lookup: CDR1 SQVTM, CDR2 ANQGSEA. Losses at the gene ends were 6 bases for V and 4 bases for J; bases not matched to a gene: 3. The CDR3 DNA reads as TGCAGCGTCGGACAGGGGTCCTATGGCTACACCTTC. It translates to CSVGQGSYGYTF.